This paragraph reports one T cell receptor beta chain. CDR1 is SQVTM, CDR2 ANQGSEA, per germline. The J segment lost 3 bases and the V segment lost 3 bases, leaving 15 bases of the junction unmatched. The CDR3 totals 17 residues. Source study methods: Cell counts per sample came from amplifying reference gene primers. Sequenced by immunoSEQ multiplex PCR; TCRdb stores in-frame clones only, minus some. The V and J calls and clone size were taken over from that table, and D and trimming were inferred from the DNA. The sample contains approximately 260,000 clones, around 84% of which appear only once. These data are taken from a study of blood T cell repertoires in COVID-19. As for the study in general: PBMCs, B-cell-depleted T cells, or T cells provided the cDNA or gDNA that made up the material.

Researchers sorted participants into cohorts using their self-reported clinical history. Sequenced input: PBMCs or T cells enriched from blood (not recorded which). The chain uses TRBV29-1 and TRBJ2-3; 7 nucleotides align to TRBD2. The TCR originated in a man aged 25 to 45 with acute COVID-19. The CDR3 region has the DNA TGCAGCGTTGACGGCCTCGGAGTGACTAGCATGACAGATACGCAGTATTTT. This codes for CSVDGLGVTSMTDTQYF.